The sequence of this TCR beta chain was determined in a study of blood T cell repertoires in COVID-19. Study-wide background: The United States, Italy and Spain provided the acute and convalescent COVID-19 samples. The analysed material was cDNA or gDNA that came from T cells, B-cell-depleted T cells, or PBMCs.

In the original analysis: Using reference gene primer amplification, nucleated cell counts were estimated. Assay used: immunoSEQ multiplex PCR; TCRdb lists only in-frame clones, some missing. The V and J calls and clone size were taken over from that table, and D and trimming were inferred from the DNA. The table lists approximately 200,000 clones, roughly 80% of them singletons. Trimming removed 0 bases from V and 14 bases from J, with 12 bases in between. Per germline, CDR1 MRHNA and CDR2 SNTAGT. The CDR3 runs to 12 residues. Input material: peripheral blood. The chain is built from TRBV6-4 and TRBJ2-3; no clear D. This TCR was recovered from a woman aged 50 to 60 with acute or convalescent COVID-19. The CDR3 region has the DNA TGTGCCAGCAGTGACTCCACGCACCTGGCGTATTTT. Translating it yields CASSDSTHLAYF.